This record covers a single T cell receptor beta chain. Antigen: not known. This sample is part of a study of cytomegalovirus exposure and HLA in healthy donors. Overall study findings and caveats: Per published reports, the classifier diagnosed cytomegalovirus status with high specificity and sensitivity. The study recorded 150 to 200 TCR beta chains that were cytomegalovirus-associated.

Generated by immunoSEQ multiplex PCR, the TCRdb table keeps only in-frame clones and is missing some. Of around 190,000 clones in the sample, 85% are singletons; the top ten hold about a sixth. The clonotype originates from a man younger than 35 in good health and CMV-seropositive. Sequenced: PBMCs.

The CDR3 bases are TGCGCCAGCAGCTCCAGAACAGGGGGCTGGTACGAGCAGTACTTC. Translating gives CASSSRTGGWYEQYF. This chain links TRBV5-1 with TRBJ2-7; the match to TRBD1 covers 9 bases. The CDR3 has 15 residues. The germline V gene has CDR1 SGHRS and CDR2 YFSETQ. V was pared by 3 bases and J by 4 bases, with 8 bases of the junction left unmatched.